The 13 T cell receptor beta chains in this list originate from one sample, sequenced in a study of blood T cell repertoires in COVID-19. The protocol was immunoSEQ multiplex PCR, while the TCRdb copy is restricted to in-frame clones and leaves out a portion. Seen here are 85,000 to 130,000 clones, about 89% observed once, and the top ten hold over 0.95%. The material sequenced was peripheral blood. The receptors derive from a man in his sixties with acute or convalescent COVID-19.

J is TRBJ2-7 and V is TRBV15; D call uncertain. The ends were cut back, 1 base at V and 2 bases at J, with 9 bases in the middle. CDR3 length equals 14 residues. The germline gives CDR1 LNHNV, CDR2 YYDKDF (reference sequence). CDR3 loop: CATSRADKAYEQYF. The CDR3 DNA reads TGTGCCACCAGCAGAGCCGACAAAGCCTACGAGCAGTACTTC.

This sequence joins TRBV7-9 and TRBJ2-1; 8 nucleotides agree with TRBD1. This CDR3 contains 16 residues. The V gene end was trimmed by 6 bases and the J gene end by 2 bases; junction bases not matched to a gene: 9. The germline V gene encodes CDR1 SEHNR and CDR2 FQNEAQ (reference sequence). CDR3 nucleotides: TGTGCCAGCAGACCGACGAGGACAGGGCCCTACAATGAGCAGTTCTTC. It specifies CASRPTRTGPYNEQFF. Based on the CDR3 plus reference TRBV7-9 and TRBJ2-1, the full variable domain is DTGVSQNPRHKITKRGQNVTFRCDPISEHNRLYWYRQTLGQGPEFLTYFQNEAQLEKSRLLSDRFSAERPKGSFSTLEIQRTEQGDSAMYLCASRPTRTGPYNEQFFGPGTRLTVL.

This clone came up a few times. This chain uses TRBV7-9 with TRBJ2-1; possible D gene TRBD1, 6 bases. Germline V gene sequence: CDR1 SEHNR, CDR2 FQNEAQ (reference sequence). This CDR3 is built from 14 residues. With 1 base removed from V and 10 bases from J, the gap between germline ends came to 14 bases. The CDR3 region has the DNA TGTGCCAGCAGCTTAGGTGGGCCAGGGGCAGAGCAGTTCTTC. Amino acids: CASSLGGPGAEQFF.

This clone has a single count. This chain's CDR3 is CASSFTRRKDEKLFF. CDR3 sequence (DNA): TGCGCCAGCAGCTTCACTAGACGGAAGGATGAAAAACTGTTTTTT. The rearrangement uses TRBV5-1 and TRBJ1-4; the D is unclear. The CDR3 has 15 residues. Germline V gives CDR1 SGHRS, CDR2 YFSETQ. With 2 bases removed from V and 6 bases from J, the gap between germline ends came to 14 bases.

V gene TRBV28 combines with J gene TRBJ2-1; 7 bases fit TRBD2. The germline CDR1 and CDR2 sequences are MDHEN and SYDVKM. CDR3 length: 15 residues. V was clipped by 6 bases and J by 7 bases; unmatched bases: 12. CDR3 coding DNA: TGTGCCAGCAGCCCCTCAGCGGGAATTGTAAATGAGCAGTTCTTC. This encodes CASSPSAGIVNEQFF.

CDR3 sequence: CSASLSRGGYEQYF. Written as DNA, the CDR3 is TGCAGTGCCAGTTTGAGCAGGGGAGGGTACGAGCAGTACTTC. The chain employs TRBV20-1 and TRBJ2-7, with D perhaps matching TRBD2 (7 bases). Germline-derived CDR1 and CDR2 are DFQATT and SNEGSKA (reference sequence). V was cut by 6 bases and J by 4 bases, with 19 bases left in between. This CDR3 has 14 residues.

The V and J genes are TRBV28 and TRBJ2-7; 8 bases match TRBD1. Germline-derived CDR1 and CDR2 are MDHEN and SYDVKM. The CDR3 sequence is 15 residues long. V was pared by 2 bases and J by 5 bases, with 8 bases of the junction left unmatched. The chain's CDR3 is CASSLRAGGFHEQYF. The CDR3 DNA reads TGTGCCAGCAGTTTAAGGGCAGGGGGCTTTCACGAGCAGTACTTC.

This clone appeared a few times. The V call is TRBV18, the J call TRBJ2-7, with D perhaps TRBD2 (6 bases). CDR1 is KGHSH and CDR2 is LQKENI in the germline V gene. The V and J ends lost 3 bases and 0 bases respectively, with 12 bases between them. The CDR3 length is 15 residues. The CDR3, as DNA: TGTGCCAGCTCACCCCTTGGGGGGAGCTCCTACGAGCAGTACTTC. Amino acid sequence: CASSPLGGSSYEQYF. The complete variable domain, with remaining parts taken from reference TRBV18 and TRBJ2-7, reads NAGVMQNPRHLVRRRGQEARLRCSPMKGHSHVYWYRQLPEEGLKFMVYLQKENIIDESGMPKERFSAEFPKEGPSILRIQQVVRGDSAAYFCASSPLGGSSYEQYFGPGTRLTVT.

The CDR3, as DNA: TGCGCCAGCAGGCAGCGACAGGCCGTGAACACCGGGGAGCTGTTTTTT. Translation: CASRQRQAVNTGELFF. The chain couples TRBV5-1 to TRBJ2-2; D is perhaps TRBD1 (6 bases). The CDR3 is made up of 16 amino acids. V shed 5 bases and J shed 1 base, with 15 bases lying between them. Germline CDR1 and CDR2: SGHRS and YFSETQ.

This clone was counted once. V gene TRBV29-1 combines with J gene TRBJ1-2, with 10 bases that match TRBD1. The CDR3 loop spans 12 amino acids. The ends lost 7 bases at V and 8 bases at J; junction bases unmatched: 7. The V gene's germline CDR1 is SQVTM and CDR2 ANQGSEA. The CDR3 nucleotides read TGCAGCGCCGGACAGGGGGTAGGGGGCTACACCTTC. This codes for CSAGQGVGGYTF.

V gene TRBV4-1 combines with J gene TRBJ1-5; 7 bases line up with TRBD1. The CDR3 is 16 amino acids. Germline V gives CDR1 MGHRA, CDR2 YSYEKL. V lost 0 bases, J lost 0 bases, and 2 bases stayed unmatched. The CDR3 loop is CASSQEPGGSNQPQHF. CDR3 sequence (DNA): TGCGCCAGCAGCCAAGAGCCAGGGGGTAGCAATCAGCCCCAGCATTTT.

This rearrangement joins TRBV19 to TRBJ1-2; D ambiguous. Germline-derived CDR1 and CDR2 are LNHDA and SQIVND (reference sequence). V shed 4 bases and J shed 2 bases, with 8 bases lying between them. The CDR3 has 13 amino acids. CDR3 amino acids: CASSTTQNYGYTF. For the CDR3, the DNA is TGTGCCAGTAGTACCACCCAGAACTATGGCTACACCTTC. The whole variable domain, remainder taken from reference TRBV19 and TRBJ1-2, is DGGITQSPKYLFRKEGQNVTLSCEQNLNHDAMYWYRQDPGQGLRLIYYSQIVNDFQKGDIAEGYSVSREKKESFPLTVTSAQKNPTAFYLCASSTTQNYGYTFGSGTRLTVV.

The chain couples TRBV6-1 to TRBJ2-1, with TRBD2 matching over 7 bases. There are 15 residues in the CDR3. The germline V gene encodes CDR1 MNHNS and CDR2 SASEGT. V dropped 2 bases and J dropped 5; count of bases not matched to a gene: 6. In nucleotides, the CDR3 is TGTGCCAGCAGTGAACATTCCGGGAGGAACAATGAGCAGTTCTTC. Translated: CASSEHSGRNNEQFF.